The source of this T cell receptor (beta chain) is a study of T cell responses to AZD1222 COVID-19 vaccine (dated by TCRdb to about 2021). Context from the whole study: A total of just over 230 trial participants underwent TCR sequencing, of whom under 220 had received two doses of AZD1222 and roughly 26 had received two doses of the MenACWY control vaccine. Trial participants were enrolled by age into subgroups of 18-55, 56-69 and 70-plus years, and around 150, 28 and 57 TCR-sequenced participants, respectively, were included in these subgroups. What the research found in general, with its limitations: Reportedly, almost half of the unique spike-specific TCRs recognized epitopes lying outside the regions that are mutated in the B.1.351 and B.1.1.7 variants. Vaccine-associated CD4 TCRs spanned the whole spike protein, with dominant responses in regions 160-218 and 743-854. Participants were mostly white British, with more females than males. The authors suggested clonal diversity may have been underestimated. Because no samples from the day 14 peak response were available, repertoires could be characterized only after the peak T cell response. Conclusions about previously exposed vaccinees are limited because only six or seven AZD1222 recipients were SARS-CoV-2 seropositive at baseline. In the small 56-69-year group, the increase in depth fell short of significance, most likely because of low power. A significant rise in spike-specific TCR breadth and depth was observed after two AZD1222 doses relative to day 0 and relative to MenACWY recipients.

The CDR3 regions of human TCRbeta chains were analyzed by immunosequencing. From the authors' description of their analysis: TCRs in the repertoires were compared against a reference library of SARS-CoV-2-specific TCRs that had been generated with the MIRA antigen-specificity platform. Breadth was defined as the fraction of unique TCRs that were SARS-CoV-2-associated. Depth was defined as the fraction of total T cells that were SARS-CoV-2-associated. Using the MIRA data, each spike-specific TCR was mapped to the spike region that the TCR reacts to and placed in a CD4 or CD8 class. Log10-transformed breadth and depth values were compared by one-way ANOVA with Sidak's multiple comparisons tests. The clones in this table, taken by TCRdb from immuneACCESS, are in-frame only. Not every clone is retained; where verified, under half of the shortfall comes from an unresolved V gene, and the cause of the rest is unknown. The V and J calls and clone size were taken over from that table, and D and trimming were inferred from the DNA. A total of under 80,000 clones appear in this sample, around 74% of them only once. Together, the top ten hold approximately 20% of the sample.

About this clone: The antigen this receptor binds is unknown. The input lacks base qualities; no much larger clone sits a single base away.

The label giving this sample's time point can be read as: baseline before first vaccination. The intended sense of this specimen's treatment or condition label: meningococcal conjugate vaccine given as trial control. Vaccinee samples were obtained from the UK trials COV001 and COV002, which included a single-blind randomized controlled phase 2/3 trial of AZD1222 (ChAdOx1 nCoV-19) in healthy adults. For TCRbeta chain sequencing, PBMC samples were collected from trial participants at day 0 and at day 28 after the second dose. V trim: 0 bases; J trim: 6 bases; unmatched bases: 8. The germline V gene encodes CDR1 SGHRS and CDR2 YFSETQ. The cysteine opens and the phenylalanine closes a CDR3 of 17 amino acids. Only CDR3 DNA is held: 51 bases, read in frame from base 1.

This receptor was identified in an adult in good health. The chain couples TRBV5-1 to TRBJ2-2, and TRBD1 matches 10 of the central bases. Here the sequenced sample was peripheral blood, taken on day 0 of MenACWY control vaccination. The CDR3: CASSLAAGTGEAGELFF. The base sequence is TGCGCCAGCAGCTTGGCCGCCGGGACAGGGGAGGCCGGGGAGCTGTTTTTT.